What follows are 13 T cell receptor beta chains derived from one specimen sequenced in a study of cytomegalovirus exposure and HLA in healthy donors. PCR employed 60 Vbeta and 13 Jbeta primers. Clones were sequenced by immunoSEQ multiplex PCR, and TCRdb holds only the in-frame ones, with some missing. The table lists about 140,000 clones, around 80% of them singletons, with roughly 6.8% in the top ten. The sample consisted of PBMCs. These receptors all come from a man aged 40-49 years in good health and CMV-seropositive.

The gene calls are TRBV9 and TRBJ2-2; D remains ambiguous. CDR1 SGDLS and CDR2 YYNGEE come from the germline V gene. The CDR3 is 15 amino acids. Trimming left V 0 bases short and J 0 bases short, with 6 bases between. The DNA for the CDR3 is TGTGCCAGCAGCGTAGTGGCGGCGAACACCGGGGAGCTGTTTTTT. It codes for CASSVVAANTGELFF.

The chain joins TRBV2 to TRBJ1-4; D is unresolved. CDR1 is SNHLY and CDR2 is FYNNEI in the germline V gene. V dropped 6 bases and J dropped 8 bases, with 16 bases sitting between them. This CDR3 is built from 14 residues. The CDR3 DNA sequence: TGTGCCAGCAGGGACCGCGGGCAGGTGGAAAAACTGTTTTTT. Translation gives CASRDRGQVEKLFF.

The chain is built from TRBV5-1 and TRBJ2-5; TRBD2 matches at 10 bases. Germline-derived CDR1 and CDR2 are SGHRS and YFSETQ. J was trimmed by 5 bases and V by 1 base; bases with no gene match: 5. The CDR3 spans 15 residues. The CDR3 DNA is TGCGCCAGCAGCTTGACAGCGGGAGGGCCGGAGACCCAGTACTTC. Translated: CASSLTAGGPETQYF.

The chain uses TRBV2 and TRBJ1-2; 8 positions match TRBD1. The ends lost 6 bases at V and 8 bases at J; junction bases unmatched: 8. The CDR3 spans 13 residues. Germline V gene lookup returns CDR1 SNHLY and CDR2 FYNNEI. CDR3 DNA: TGTGCCAGCAGCGATGACAGGGGAGACGGCTACACCTTC. Translated, it gives CASSDDRGDGYTF.

This chain connects TRBV7-9 to TRBJ1-5, with TRBD1 matching over 8 bases. V dropped 5 bases and J dropped 6; count of bases not matched to a gene: 6. Germline CDR1 is SEHNR and CDR2 is FQNEAQ (reference sequence). The CDR3 sequence is 14 residues long. The CDR3 loop reads CASSPDRVRQPQHF. The CDR3, as DNA: TGTGCCAGCAGCCCGGACAGGGTCCGTCAGCCCCAGCATTTT.

This chain uses TRBV12-5 with TRBJ2-1; TRBD2 matches at 10 bases. The CDR3 is 17 residues long. The germline V gene encodes CDR1 LGHNT and CDR2 FRNRAP. The junction had 8 bases not matched to a gene; V was cut back by 1 base and J by 5 bases. CDR3 DNA: TGTGCTAGTGGTTTGGGGTCCACTAGCGGGGTCGACAATGAGCAGTTCTTC. Translation: CASGLGSTSGVDNEQFF.

A note on this clone: Distinct nucleotide sequences in the sample also encode this CDR3. The V gene is TRBV29-1, the J gene TRBJ2-5; TRBD1 agrees at 7 bases. Germline V lookup: CDR1 SQVTM, CDR2 ANQGSEA. Trimming removed 4 bases from V and 1 base from J; junction bases left unmatched: 0. The CDR3 length is 12 residues. The CDR3 sequence: CSVGQGQETQYF. CDR3 in DNA: TGCAGCGTTGGACAGGGCCAAGAGACCCAGTACTTC.

With respect to this clone: One end of the junction does not line up with germline, which may come from a read error. This chain joins TRBV6-5 and TRBJ2-7; 7 bases map to TRBD2. There are 12 residues in the CDR3. Germline values: CDR1 MNHEY, CDR2 SVGAGI. The CDR3 spells CASSERTRKGRF. CDR3 DNA sequence: TGTGCCAGCAGTGAAAGGACTAGAAAAGGGCGCTTC.

This chain joins TRBV5-6 and TRBJ2-1; weak D call: TRBD2 (6 bases). Germline V gene sequence: CDR1 SGHDT, CDR2 YYEEEE. V lost 0 bases to trimming and J lost 6 bases, with 19 bases between them. CDR3 size: 17 residues. CDR3 protein: CASSLEPGTQRGNEQFF. In DNA, the CDR3 is TGTGCCAGCAGCTTGGAGCCCGGGACTCAACGGGGCAATGAGCAGTTCTTC.

The chain recombines TRBV28 with TRBJ1-1; maybe TRBD1 (6 bases). Germline V gene data show CDR1 as MDHEN and CDR2 as SYDVKM. The V and J ends lost 8 bases and 4 bases respectively, with 11 bases between them. The CDR3 has 12 amino acids. The CDR3 DNA reads as TGTGCCAGCTCCACAGGGCTCACTGAAGCTTTCTTT. Translating gives CASSTGLTEAFF.

This chain uses TRBV10-1 with TRBJ1-6; TRBD1 aligns across 7 bases. V lost 0 bases to trimming and J lost 9 bases; unmatched junction nucleotides: 5. The CDR3 extends over 15 amino acids. Germline V gene lookup returns CDR1 WNHNN and CDR2 SYGVQD (reference sequence). Written as DNA, the CDR3 is TGCGCCAGCAGTGAGTCGAACAGGGGAACTTCACCCCTCCACTTT. Protein: CASSESNRGTSPLHF.

V usage is TRBV9 and J usage is TRBJ2-1; D gene uncertain. This CDR3 has 16 residues. The germline V and J ends were trimmed by 0 bases and 3 bases, with 13 bases remaining between them. The germline V gene encodes CDR1 SGDLS and CDR2 YYNGEE. This CDR3 reads CASSVAGRPFYNEQFF. CDR3 in DNA: TGTGCCAGCAGCGTAGCTGGGCGACCGTTCTACAATGAGCAGTTCTTC. Full variable domain (rest looked up from reference TRBV9 and TRBJ2-1): DSGVTQTPKHLITATGQRVTLRCSPRSGDLSVYWYQQSLDQGLQFLIQYYNGEERAKGNILERFSAQQFPDLHSELNLSSLELGDSALYFCASSVAGRPFYNEQFFGPGTRLTVL.

The chain carries TRBV2 and TRBJ1-1; D is unclear. Trimming left V 4 bases short and J 8 bases short, with 14 bases between. CDR3 length equals 13 residues. Germline V CDR1 and CDR2: SNHLY, FYNNEI. CDR3 protein: CASSGRPTSEAFF. DNA of the CDR3: TGTGCCAGCAGTGGCAGGCCGACATCCGAAGCTTTCTTT.